The rows below give T cell receptor beta chains drawn from one sample of a study of Tregs in tolerant kidney transplant recipients. Assay used: immunoSEQ multiplex PCR; TCRdb lists only in-frame clones, some missing. The data show fewer than 95,000 clones, over 85% seen once. The input for sequencing was CD4+ T cells from blood (PBMCs), taken 12 months after the transplant. The receptors were sampled from a human patient who received a combined kidney and bone marrow transplant. Some T cells may originate from the graft donor. Both conserved end residues are part of each CDR3. D genes are given only for firm matches. Size is omitted from some rows. Given values are once, few, many or a class for expanded clones.

TRBD1 | TRBJ1-1 | TRBV19 | - | TGTGCCAGTATCGACAGGGTTGGGGTGGGCACTGAAGCTTTCTTT | CASIDRVGVGTEAFF
TRBD2 | TRBJ2-1 | TRBV28 | - | TGTGCCAGCAGTTTATTTGGGACTAGCGGGGGGGGGTGGAATGAGCAGTTCTTC | CASSLFGTSGGGWNEQFF
- | TRBJ1-1 | TRBV18 | few | TGTGCCAGCTCACCAATCGGGGGGCGGAACACTGAAGCTTTCTTT | CASSPIGGRNTEAFF
- | TRBJ2-2 | TRBV2 | few | TGTGCCAGCACACAGAAGTACACCGGGGAGCTGTTTTTT | CASTQKYTGELFF
- | TRBJ1-1 | TRBV7-3 | - | TGTGCCAGCAAACGTTTCTCAAGGGAGGAGGCTTTCTTT | CASKRFSREEAFF
TRBD2 | TRBJ2-1 | TRBV4-2 | - | TGTGCCAGCAGCCAAGAGGGACTAGCGGGGCCCAATGAGCAGTTCTTC | CASSQEGLAGPNEQFF
- | TRBJ2-7 | TRBV2 | - | TGTGCCAGCAAACTTTTGCGGGACGAGCAGTACTTC | CASKLLRDEQYF
- | TRBJ2-1 | TRBV11-3 | - | TGTGCCAGCAGACCTGGGACTTCCAATGAGCAGTTCTTC | CASRPGTSNEQFF
TRBD2 | TRBJ2-1 | TRBV6-5 | - | TGTGCCAGCCGTGGCGGGAGGGCCCCTGAGCAGTTCTTC | CASRGGRAPEQFF
TRBD1 | TRBJ1-3 | TRBV15 | - | TGTGCCACCAGCAGAGATCGGTTCTACATCGACAGGGGTCTTTTTGGAAACACCATATATTTT | CATSRDRFYIDRGLFGNTIYF
TRBD2 | TRBJ2-1 | TRBV6-1 | - | TGTGCCAGCAGTAGGACTAGCTGGAACAATGAGCAGTTCTTC | CASSRTSWNNEQFF
TRBD2 | TRBJ2-7 | TRBV6-1 | - | TGTGCCAGCACCAGGACTAGCGGACCCTACGAGCAGTACTTC | CASTRTSGPYEQYF
- | TRBJ1-4 | TRBV7-9 | - | TGTGCCAGCAGTTTAGCGGCGGGGAATGAAAAACTGTTTTTT | CASSLAAGNEKLFF
- | TRBJ2-6 | TRBV4-3 | - | TGCGCCAGCCAGGACTCTGGGGCCAACGTCCTGACTTTC | CASQDSGANVLTF
- | TRBJ1-6 | TRBV30 | - | TGTGCCTGGACTAGGGGCGTATATTCACCCCTCCACTTT | CAWTRGVYSPLHF
- | TRBJ1-2 | TRBV7-9 | - | TGTGCCAGCAGCTACCGGAACCCTTCAAACTACCTCTATGGCTACACCTTC | CASSYRNPSNYLYGYTF
- | TRBJ1-5 | TRBV5-5 | once | TGTGCCAGCAGCTTGAGGTGGGTGGGAGGGGCGGACAATCAGCCCCAGCATTTT | CASSLRWVGGADNQPQHF
TRBD1 | TRBJ1-5 | TRBV4-2 | - | TGTGCCAGCAGCCACAATACAGGGGGCGTTGGCAATCAGCCCCAGCATTTT | CASSHNTGGVGNQPQHF
TRBD2 | TRBJ2-1 | TRBV11-1 | - | TGTGCCAGCAGCCCTAGCCTAGCGGGAGGGGTGCTCAATGAGCAGTTCTTC | CASSPSLAGGVLNEQFF
- | TRBJ1-2 | TRBV9 | - | TGTGCCAGCAATCGGGGTGTTAACTATGGCTACACCTTC | CASNRGVNYGYTF
- | TRBJ2-1 | TRBV11-3 | - | TGTGCCAGCAGCTACGGGGTTGAGCAGTTCTTC | CASSYGVEQFF
- | TRBJ2-3 | TRBV13 | once | TGTGCCAGCAGCTTAGGAGGGGCCGCTGGGTTCTCAGATACGCAGTATTTT | CASSLGGAAGFSDTQYF
TRBD2 | TRBJ2-5 | TRBV2 | - | TGTGCCAGCAGTCCGAGACTAGCGGGGACGGGGGAGACCCAGTACTTC | CASSPRLAGTGETQYF
TRBD1 | TRBJ2-2 | TRBV29-1 | - | TGCAGCGTTGGTCAGGGGGCCGGGGAGCTGTTTTTT | CSVGQGAGELFF
- | TRBJ2-7 | TRBV4-2 | - | TGTGCCAGCAGCCAAGTTCTGACAGGCAGAGTTTCCTACGAGCAGTACTTC | CASSQVLTGRVSYEQYF
TRBD2 | TRBJ2-3 | TRBV18 | - | TGTGCCAGCTCACTACTAGCGGGAGAACGCACAGATACGCAGTATTTT | CASSLLAGERTDTQYF
TRBD1 | TRBJ1-4 | TRBV6-6 | - | TGTGCCAGCCACTCCAGGACAGGGTTCGAAAAACTGTTTTTT | CASHSRTGFEKLFF
- | TRBJ2-3 | TRBV7-9 | - | TGTGCCACCGGACAGACAGATACGCAGTATTTT | CATGQTDTQYF
TRBD1 | TRBJ2-2 | TRBV4-1 | - | TGCGCCAGCAGCCAACGGGACAGGGTGAACACCGGGGAGCTGTTTTTT | CASSQRDRVNTGELFF
TRBD2 | TRBJ2-3 | TRBV5-1 | - | TGCGCCAGCAGCTCGGGACTAACCTATGGGGGTACAGATACGCAGTATTTT | CASSSGLTYGGTDTQYF
TRBD1 | TRBJ1-2 | TRBV19 | - | TGTGCCAGCAGTCCCAAACAGGGGCCTAACTATGGCTACACCTTC | CASSPKQGPNYGYTF
TRBD1 | TRBJ2-7 | TRBV7-9 | - | TGTGCCAGCAGCTTAGTTCAGGGGGCCTACGAGCAGTACTTC | CASSLVQGAYEQYF
- | TRBJ2-3 | TRBV9 | - | TGTGCCAGCAGCGTAGTGGCAACCACAGATACGCAGTATTTT | CASSVVATTDTQYF
- | TRBJ1-4 | TRBV11-2 | - | TGTGCCAGCAGCTTAGACTGGGGCGGTGCATCTAATGAAAAACTGTTTTTT | CASSLDWGGASNEKLFF
- | TRBJ2-7 | TRBV5-4 | - | TGTGCCAGCAGCTTCATTTACGGGGGCTCGGGAGGCGAGCAGTACTTC | CASSFIYGGSGGEQYF
TRBD2 | TRBJ2-7 | TRBV4-1 | - | TGCGCCAGCAGCCCCATTGGGATTAGCGGGAGGAACACCTACGAGCAGTACTTC | CASSPIGISGRNTYEQYF
TRBD2 | TRBJ2-7 | TRBV5-6 | - | TGTGCCAGCAGCTTGTGGGGGGGAGGGTTGACTTACGAGCAGTACTTC | CASSLWGGGLTYEQYF
- | TRBJ1-1 | TRBV19 | - | TGTGCCAGTAGTATAGGGGGCAAGGGGAACACTGAAGCTTTCTTT | CASSIGGKGNTEAFF
TRBD1 | TRBJ1-1 | TRBV6-1 | - | TGTGCCAGCAGTTGGGGACAGGGCCCCACTGAAGCTTTCTTT | CASSWGQGPTEAFF
TRBD1 | TRBJ1-2 | TRBV6-6 | - | TGTGCCAGCAGTGCCAGGGCAGGGGGCTCTGGCTACACCTTC | CASSARAGGSGYTF
TRBD2 | TRBJ2-2 | TRBV9 | - | TGTGCCAGCAGCGTAGGGGCGGGGGGAACGAACACCGGGGAGCTGTTTTTT | CASSVGAGGTNTGELFF
- | TRBJ1-1 | TRBV5-1 | - | TGCGCCAGCAGCCGCGACAGGCCCGGGGAAGCTTTCTTT | CASSRDRPGEAFF
- | TRBJ2-7 | TRBV4-3 | - | TGCGCCAGCAGCCAAGAGGGCAGGGGCAGCTACGAGCAGTACTTC | CASSQEGRGSYEQYF
TRBD2 | TRBJ2-3 | TRBV7-9 | - | TGTGCCAGCAAGTGGGAGGGCATAGATACGCAGTATTTT | CASKWEGIDTQYF
TRBD2 | TRBJ2-1 | TRBV6-1 | - | TGTGCCAGCAGTTTAGCGGGAGGGCCTGGAAATGAGCAGTTCTTC | CASSLAGGPGNEQFF